Given below is one T cell receptor beta chain in context. The target antigen is unknown. Per the germline V gene, CDR1 is GTSNPN and CDR2 is SVGIG (reference sequence). The CDR3 runs to 16 residues. With 5 bases removed from V and 1 base from J, the gap between germline ends came to 17 bases. Random hexamers were used to reverse transcribe the RNA input (roughly 0.5 to 1 ug). Amplification of the TCR beta CDR3 was carried out by immunoSEQ multiplex PCR, which spanned a total of 54 Vbeta and 13 Jbeta segments. In TCRdb, the immunoSEQ multiplex PCR reads were re-called with MiXCR into one record per CDR3 protein. The sample lists about 200,000 distinct CDR3 sequences, about 95% occurring once. This record comes from a study of CD8 T cells in Susac syndrome. Study observations and caveats: The study's TCR sequencing and HLA analysis covered a relatively small number of individuals, and the study acknowledged this.

CD8+ and CD4+ T cells from blood underwent TCR beta sequencing, which was carried out in a high-throughput format. The multiple sclerosis controls consisted of treatment-naive patients with relapsing-remitting disease, either stable or active. The V gene is TRBV30, the J gene TRBJ2-2; D ambiguous. Sequencing used CD4+ T cells from PBMCs. The receptor was isolated from a human donor with multiple sclerosis. CDR3 sequence reads: CAWSRMRQQNTGELFF. The CDR3, as DNA: TGTGCCTGGTCACGAATGCGACAACAGAACACCGGGGAGCTGTTTTTT. Complete variable domain (other parts from reference TRBV30 and TRBJ2-2): SQTIHQWPATLVQPVGSPLSLECTVEGTSNPNLYWYRQAAGRGLQLLFYSVGIGQISSEVPQNLSASRPQDRQFILSSKKLLLSDSGFYLCAWSRMRQQNTGELFFGEGSRLTVL.